What follows are 12 T cell receptor beta chains derived from one specimen sequenced in a study of identical twins. TCRdb passed the 5' RACE reads through MiXCR, listing each CDR3 protein once. In the table there are about 890,000 distinct CDR3 sequences, 9% to 15% of which are singletons. These data were likewise used in another study, on yellow fever vaccine responses in identical twins.

Sequences were obtained from PBMCs. All receptors derive from a woman aged 18-29 years in good health.

This clonotype was counted a few times. The CDR3 protein is CASSQAVIGSGANVLTF. DNA for the CDR3: TGTGCCAGCAGTCAGGCCGTCATAGGCTCTGGGGCCAACGTCCTGACTTTC. V gene TRBV3-1 combines with J gene TRBJ2-6; no definite D call. CDR3 length: 17 residues. CDR1 is LGHDT, CDR2 YNNKEL, per germline (reference sequence). Trimming pared 6 bases from V and 0 bases from J, leaving 15 bases between.

This clonotype was seen ten or more times. This chain links TRBV6-5 with TRBJ2-1, with no clear D. V lost 0 bases and J lost 3, with 9 bases in between. The CDR3 contains 15 residues. The germline V gene encodes CDR1 MNHEY and CDR2 SVGAGI. The CDR3 coding sequence is TGTGCCAGCAGTTACTCGTCTGCAAGCTACAATGAGCAGTTCTTC. It encodes CASSYSSASYNEQFF.

This clonotype has at least ten counts. The rearrangement links TRBV3-1 to TRBJ2-1, with D unresolved. The CDR3 loop spans 15 amino acids. Germline-derived CDR1 and CDR2 are LGHDT and YNNKEL (reference sequence). Deletions cut 3 bases from V and 0 bases from J, with 9 bases between. The CDR3 coding sequence is TGTGCCAGCAGCCACCTATCTTTCTCCTACAATGAGCAGTTCTTC. Translated, it gives CASSHLSFSYNEQFF.

This clonotype occurred a few times. The chain joins TRBV3-1 to TRBJ2-7, with D uncertain. The CDR3 covers 14 residues. Trimming pared 1 base from V and 3 bases from J, leaving 10 bases between. Germline assignment: CDR1 LGHDT and CDR2 YNNKEL (reference sequence). CDR3 sequence: CASSQGRAFYEQYF. The CDR3 DNA reads as TGTGCCAGCAGCCAAGGGAGAGCCTTCTACGAGCAGTACTTC.

The chain uses TRBV5-1 and TRBJ1-2; no firm D call. Trimming shortened V by 4 bases and J by 8 bases, and 24 bases separated the two germline ends. Germline-derived CDR1 and CDR2 are SGHRS and YFSETQ. The CDR3 is 16 amino acids. This CDR3 is CASSPGVGTAEGGYTF. CDR3 nucleotide sequence: TGCGCCAGCAGCCCGGGAGTTGGCACGGCGGAAGGAGGCTACACCTTC.

This clonotype occurred many times. The chain recombines TRBV29-1 with TRBJ2-1; 10 bases map to TRBD2. With 6 bases clipped from V and 5 bases from J, the junction kept 13 bases outside the gene matches. CDR3 size: 16 residues. The germline CDR1 and CDR2 sequences are SQVTM and ANQGSEA. CDR3 protein: CSVGKGLANVNNEQFF. CDR3 nucleotide sequence: TGCAGCGTGGGAAAGGGACTAGCGAACGTTAACAATGAGCAGTTCTTC.

V usage is TRBV5-1 and J usage is TRBJ2-5; 7 nucleotides align to TRBD1. CDR3 length: 14 residues. Trimming cost V 4 bases and J 5 bases; bases outside gene matches: 8. Germline CDR1 reads SGHRS; CDR2 reads YFSETQ. In DNA form, the CDR3 reads TGCGCCAGCAGCCTCACAGGGGAAGCGGAGACCCAGTACTTC. Translating gives CASSLTGEAETQYF.

There are a few counts of this clonotype. The genes are TRBV20-1 and TRBJ2-3; D perhaps matches TRBD2 (6 bases). The V gene's germline CDR1 is DFQATT and CDR2 SNEGSKA (reference sequence). This CDR3 region has 14 residues. Trimming shortened V by 6 bases and J by 5 bases, and 18 bases separated the two germline ends. The CDR3 coding sequence is TGCAGTGCCCCACGGGGCGGGACCCTAGATACGCAGTATTTT. It encodes CSAPRGGTLDTQYF.

In its sample, this clonotype was seen a few times. V is TRBV2 and J is TRBJ2-1; no reliable D call. The germline V and J ends were trimmed by 5 bases and 0 bases, with 11 bases remaining between them. Germline lookup yields CDR1 SNHLY and CDR2 FYNNEI. CDR3 length equals 15 residues. The CDR3 region is CASSRRADSYNEQFF. The CDR3 DNA follows: TGTGCCAGCAGTCGTAGGGCGGACTCCTACAATGAGCAGTTCTTC.

The CDR3 sequence: CASSLLRDRDKGRETQYF. Here the CDR3 DNA reads TGTGCCAGCAGCCTGCTCCGGGACAGGGATAAGGGGAGGGAGACCCAGTACTTC. The gene calls are TRBV5-6 and TRBJ2-5, with 9 bases that match TRBD1. Germline V gene sequence: CDR1 SGHDT, CDR2 YYEEEE. This CDR3 comprises 18 residues. Trimming removed 4 bases from V and 5 bases from J; junction bases left unmatched: 18.

This clonotype was seen a handful of times. The V and J genes are TRBV20-1 and TRBJ2-1; D might be TRBD2 (6 bases). Germline assignment: CDR1 DFQATT and CDR2 SNEGSKA (reference sequence). Trimming took 6 bases from V and 4 from J, leaving 13 bases between them. This CDR3 region has 13 residues. The CDR3 loop reads CSAPLSGYNEQFF. In DNA, the CDR3 is TGCAGTGCACCGCTTAGCGGTTACAATGAGCAGTTCTTC.

This clonotype was seen a few times. This rearrangement joins TRBV20-1 to TRBJ2-7; D remains unclear. V lost 0 bases and J 3 bases, leaving 12 bases between the germline ends. The CDR3 is 14 amino acids. Germline V gives CDR1 DFQATT, CDR2 SNEGSKA (reference sequence). CDR3 sequence reads: CSARDTSSGYEQYF. CDR3 sequence (DNA): TGCAGTGCTAGAGACACTTCGAGTGGCTACGAGCAGTACTTC.